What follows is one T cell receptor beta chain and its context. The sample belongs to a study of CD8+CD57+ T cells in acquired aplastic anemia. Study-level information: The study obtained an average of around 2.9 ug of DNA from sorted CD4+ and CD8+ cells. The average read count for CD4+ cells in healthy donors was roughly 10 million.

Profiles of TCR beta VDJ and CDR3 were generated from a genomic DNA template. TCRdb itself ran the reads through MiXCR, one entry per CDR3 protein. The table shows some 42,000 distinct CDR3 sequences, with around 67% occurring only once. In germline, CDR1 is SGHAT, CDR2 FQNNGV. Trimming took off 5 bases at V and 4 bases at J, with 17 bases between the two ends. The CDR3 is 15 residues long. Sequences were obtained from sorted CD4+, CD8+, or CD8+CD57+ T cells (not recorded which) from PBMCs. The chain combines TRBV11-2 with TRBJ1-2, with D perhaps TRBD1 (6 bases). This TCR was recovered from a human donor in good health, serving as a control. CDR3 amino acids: CASSLTTGRGYGYTF. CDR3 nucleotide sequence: TGTGCCAGCAGCCTAACAACAGGGAGGGGCTATGGCTACACCTTC.